This TCR beta chain was captured by sequencing in a study of T cells of healthy individuals. In TCRdb, the 5' RACE reads were re-called with MiXCR into one record per CDR3 protein. The sample yields 45,000 to 60,000 distinct CDR3 sequences, roughly 14% seen once. This clonotype appeared many times. The CDR3 contains 18 residues. Germline CDR1 reads MNHNS; CDR2 reads SASEGT. V was pared by 4 bases and J by 0 bases, with 8 bases of the junction left unmatched. The chain combines TRBV6-1 with TRBJ1-5, with 11 bases that match TRBD1. The sequence came from a human donor in good health. The CDR3 here is CASSAGTGGRYSNQPQHF. The CDR3 bases are TGTGCCAGCAGTGCCGGGACAGGGGGGCGTTATAGCAATCAGCCCCAGCATTTT.